The 23 T cell receptor beta chains below come from one sample, sequenced in a study of human thymus T cells. Thymus tissue for the work was resected from patients undergoing corrective heart surgery. Assay: immunoSEQ multiplex PCR; the TCRdb copy retains only in-frame clones and omits some. The sample records under 95,000 clones, roughly 96% being singletons. The sequenced sample was thymus tissue. These receptors were collected from a girl under three years old with a congenital heart defect but otherwise immunologically healthy.

The chain links TRBV28 to TRBJ2-3, with D possibly being TRBD1 or TRBD2 (6 bases each). Trimming stripped 8 bases from V and 4 bases from J, with 25 bases between. The CDR3 is 17 amino acids. Germline CDR1 reads MDHEN; CDR2 reads SYDVKM. CDR3 protein: CASGLRIRGPQADTQYF. CDR3 in DNA: TGTGCCAGCGGATTGCGGATCCGGGGGCCACAAGCAGATACGCAGTATTTT.

The genes are TRBV30 and TRBJ2-5; D is perhaps TRBD1 or TRBD2 (5 bases each). Trimming cost V 4 bases and J 4 bases, with 19 bases left between them. The germline V gene encodes CDR1 GTSNPN and CDR2 SVGIG (reference sequence). This CDR3 is 15 amino acids long. CDR3 sequence: CAWMGLATMGETQYF. Here the CDR3 DNA reads TGTGCCTGGATGGGGCTAGCCACGATGGGAGAGACCCAGTACTTC.

The V gene is TRBV10-3, the J gene TRBJ1-1, with 7 bases fitting TRBD1. The trim removed 2 bases at V and 7 bases at J, leaving 10 bases unmatched. This CDR3 comprises 15 residues. Germline values: CDR1 ENHRY, CDR2 SYGVKD. DNA for the CDR3: TGTGCCATCAGTGAGCGGGGGGACGGGGACAGTGAAGCTTTCTTT. It translates to CAISERGDGDSEAFF.

The CDR3 sequence is CASSARDRGEKLFF. CDR3 sequence (DNA): TGTGCCAGCAGTGCGCGGGACAGGGGTGAAAAACTGTTTTTT. The chain combines TRBV2 with TRBJ1-4; 10 bases match TRBD1. This CDR3 spans 14 amino acids. The V gene's germline CDR1 is SNHLY and CDR2 FYNNEI. Germline trimming cut 4 bases from V and 7 bases from J; bases unmatched to any gene: 3.

The table lists this clone with a count of one. This chain connects TRBV29-1 to TRBJ2-3; tentatively, D is TRBD1 or TRBD2 (5 bases each). V was cut by 5 bases and J by 0 bases, with 18 bases left in between. The CDR3 has 16 residues. The germline gives CDR1 SQVTM, CDR2 ANQGSEA. The CDR3 DNA is TGCAGCGTTCGACAGCGGATTTTCACTAGCACAGATACGCAGTATTTT. Encoded protein: CSVRQRIFTSTDTQYF.

The chain joins TRBV12-5 to TRBJ2-7; TRBD1 agrees at 7 bases. J was trimmed by 0 bases and V by 1 base; bases with no gene match: 9. The CDR3 runs 17 residues. Germline CDR1 and CDR2: LGHNT and FRNRAP. Here the CDR3 reads CASGLDPKGDSSYEQYF. The CDR3 bases are TGTGCTAGTGGTTTGGACCCGAAGGGGGACAGCTCCTACGAGCAGTACTTC. The whole variable domain, filled in from reference TRBV12-5 and TRBJ2-7, reads DARVTQTPRHKVTEMGQEVTMRCQPILGHNTVFWYRQTMMQGLELLAYFRNRAPLDDSGMPKDRFSAEMPDATLATLKIQPSEPRDSAVYFCASGLDPKGDSSYEQYFGPGTRLTVT.

This chain connects TRBV7-2 to TRBJ1-2; D might be TRBD1 (5 bases). Germline V CDR1 and CDR2: SGHTA, FQGNSA. Trimming removed 5 bases at V and 6 bases at J, with 13 bases between. The CDR3 contains 13 residues. CDR3 sequence reads: CASSRGTANGYTF. CDR3 DNA: TGTGCCAGCAGCCGAGGGACGGCTAATGGCTACACCTTC.

V and J are TRBV27 and TRBJ1-5, with unresolved D. In germline, CDR1 is MNHEY, CDR2 SMNVEV (reference sequence). CDR3 length equals 15 residues. V gave up 2 bases and J gave up 6 bases, with 14 bases separating them. CDR3: CASSLTVAGGQPQHF. DNA of the CDR3: TGTGCCAGCAGTTTAACTGTGGCCGGAGGTCAGCCCCAGCATTTT.

The chain couples TRBV27 to TRBJ2-7, with 8 nucleotides matching TRBD2. The length of the CDR3 is 13 residues. Germline assignment: CDR1 MNHEY and CDR2 SMNVEV (reference sequence). V gave up 5 bases and J gave up 2 bases; unmatched junction bases: 2. CDR3 DNA: TGTGCCAGCAGTGACGGGGGGGCCTACGAGCAGTACTTC. It yields the protein CASSDGGAYEQYF.

The chain uses TRBV5-5 and TRBJ1-1; 7 positions agree with TRBD1. CDR3 length: 17 amino acids. The germline gives CDR1 SGHKS, CDR2 YYEKEE (reference sequence). Trimming removed 1 base from V and 2 bases from J; junction bases left unmatched: 11. The CDR3, as DNA: TGTGCCAGCAGCTTGTACTCTACTGGGACAGAAAACACTGAAGCTTTCTTT. It yields the protein CASSLYSTGTENTEAFF.

The rearrangement joins TRBV4-1 to TRBJ2-1; D not certain. Trimming left V 0 bases short and J 10 bases short, with 10 bases between. The germline gives CDR1 MGHRA, CDR2 YSYEKL. The CDR3 sequence is 13 residues long. This chain's CDR3 is CASSQEGDTEQFF. The CDR3 DNA reads TGCGCCAGCAGCCAAGAGGGCGACACCGAGCAGTTCTTC.

This chain links TRBV7-2 with TRBJ2-7; TRBD1 matches at 7 bases. Germline assignment: CDR1 SGHTA and CDR2 FQGNSA. The CDR3 has 15 amino acids. Trimming at V came to 5 bases and at J to 3 bases, leaving 10 bases not matched to a gene. CDR3 in DNA: TGTGCCAGCAGCAAAACAGGGGCTCGGGGCTACGAGCAGTACTTC. Protein sequence: CASSKTGARGYEQYF.

This clone turned up a few times. The chain employs TRBV25-1 and TRBJ1-2; the D gene is possibly TRBD1 (6 bases). Germline loops: CDR1 MGHDK, CDR2 SYGVNS. The length of the CDR3 is 11 residues. Trimming removed 7 bases at V and 8 bases at J, with 11 bases between. CDR3 residues: CASTDRNGYTF. CDR3 in DNA: TGTGCCAGCACCGACAGGAACGGCTACACCTTC.

The chain carries TRBV29-1 and TRBJ2-1, with unresolved D. V shed 4 bases and J shed 1 base, with 8 bases lying between them. The CDR3 is made up of 13 amino acids. CDR1 and CDR2 from the germline V gene are SQVTM and ANQGSEA. Here the CDR3 reads CSVVTRSYNEQFF. The CDR3, as DNA: TGCAGCGTTGTCACTCGATCCTACAATGAGCAGTTCTTC.

The chain recombines TRBV30 with TRBJ2-2, with D perhaps matching TRBD2 (6 bases). V was cut by 4 bases and J by 6 bases, with 21 bases left in between. Germline CDR1 reads GTSNPN; CDR2 reads SVGIG (reference sequence). The CDR3 is 16 residues long. The CDR3 nucleotides read TGTGCCTGGAACCACCCCAGGCAGGGAGGAGCCGGGGAGCTGTTTTTT. Translated, it gives CAWNHPRQGGAGELFF.

V and J are TRBV25-1 and TRBJ2-1; D uncertain. V lost 0 bases and J 0 bases, leaving 12 bases between the germline ends. CDR3 length: 17 residues. Germline loops: CDR1 MGHDK, CDR2 SYGVNS. CDR3 in DNA: TGTGCCAGCAGTGAATATGGTACAAAGAGCTCCTACAATGAGCAGTTCTTC. Amino acid sequence: CASSEYGTKSSYNEQFF.

The CDR3 bases are TGTGCCAGTAGAGAACGTTCCGGGACTCCTTGGGAGCTGTTTTTT. As protein: CASRERSGTPWELFF. The chain couples TRBV19 to TRBJ2-2, with D tentatively TRBD2 (6 bases). Trimming took 6 bases from V and 9 from J, leaving 20 bases between them. In germline, CDR1 is LNHDA, CDR2 SQIVND (reference sequence). The CDR3 totals 15 residues.

This clone was recorded only once. The chain joins TRBV7-6 to TRBJ2-5, with TRBD2 identical over 8 bases. The tail of the sequence fits TRBJ2-7 better, so the J call may be wrong. The CDR3 spans 17 residues. Germline V gene lookup returns CDR1 SGHVS and CDR2 FNYEAQ. The CDR3 region is CASSLRDGGDGSYEQYF. CDR3 DNA: TGTGCCAGCAGCTTAAGGGACGGGGGGGACGGCTCCTACGAGCAGTACTTC.

This clone was observed a handful of times. The V call is TRBV27, the J call TRBJ2-3; 9 nucleotides align to TRBD2. Per germline, CDR1 MNHEY and CDR2 SMNVEV (reference sequence). The CDR3 has 18 amino acids. Trimming at V came to 5 bases and at J to 0 bases, leaving 12 bases not matched to a gene. CDR3 DNA: TGTGCCAGCAGTCGACCTGGGACTAGCTCAAGAAGCACAGATACGCAGTATTTT. It yields the protein CASSRPGTSSRSTDTQYF.

J is TRBJ1-1 and V is TRBV19; no definite D call. With 7 bases removed from V and 1 base from J, the gap between germline ends came to 13 bases. This CDR3 comprises 14 residues. From germline, CDR1 is LNHDA and CDR2 SQIVND (reference sequence). The CDR3 reads CASKRQASNTEAFF. The DNA for the CDR3 is TGTGCCAGTAAGCGTCAGGCCTCGAACACTGAAGCTTTCTTT.

The CDR3 region has the DNA TGTGCCTGTACCGGGGCAGATACGCAGTATTTT. This gives the protein CACTGADTQYF. J is TRBJ2-3 and V is TRBV30, with a tentative D call TRBD2 (5 bases). Trimming removed 6 bases from V and 4 bases from J, with 8 bases in between. The CDR3 has 11 amino acids. Germline-derived CDR1 and CDR2 are GTSNPN and SVGIG (reference sequence). The full variable domain, its missing parts supplied by reference TRBV30 and TRBJ2-3, is SQTIHQWPATLVQPVGSPLSLECTVEGTSNPNLYWYRQAAGRGLQLLFYSVGIGQISSEVPQNLSASRPQDRQFILSSKKLLLSDSGFYLCACTGADTQYFGPGTRLTVL.

This clone was recorded once. This chain connects TRBV27 to TRBJ2-4; the match to TRBD2 covers 12 bases. The CDR3 is made up of 21 amino acids. Germline values: CDR1 MNHEY, CDR2 SMNVEV (reference sequence). The ends lost 2 bases at V and 0 bases at J; junction bases unmatched: 14. The CDR3 sequence is CASSLAIPPSGRGTAKNIQYF. CDR3 in DNA: TGTGCCAGCAGTTTAGCTATTCCTCCTAGCGGGAGGGGGACAGCCAAAAACATTCAGTACTTC.

The chain links TRBV6-5 to TRBJ2-1, with TRBD1 matching 8 bases. J gave up 3 bases and V 1 base, and 5 bases lay outside the gene matches. Germline V gene sequence: CDR1 MNHEY, CDR2 SVGAGI. This CDR3 has 16 residues. The CDR3 reads CASSYLRTGLYNEQFF. The CDR3 bases are TGTGCCAGCAGTTACTTGAGGACAGGGCTCTACAATGAGCAGTTCTTC.